Below, 32 T cell receptor beta chains from the same sample are listed, as sequenced in a study of control samples from healthy donors and cancer patients. Clones were read by immunoSEQ multiplex PCR, and TCRdb kept only the in-frame ones, dropping some. The repertoire holds about 140,000 clones, with over 85% as singletons. Material for sequencing was blood. Every receptor here comes from a man aged 25 to 45 in good health.

The chain couples TRBV28 to TRBJ2-7, with D possibly matching TRBD1 (6 bases). Germline CDR1 reads MDHEN; CDR2 reads SYDVKM. V shed 5 bases and J shed 1 base, with 12 bases lying between them. The CDR3 runs to 14 residues. The CDR3 sequence is CASSPLTGSYEQYF. The DNA of the CDR3 is TGTGCCAGCAGTCCACTCACAGGGTCCTACGAGCAGTACTTC.

This chain joins TRBV5-5 and TRBJ1-3; no definite D call. V was shortened by 3 bases and J by 2 bases, with 9 bases between the two germline ends. The CDR3 length is 14 residues. The germline gives CDR1 SGHKS, CDR2 YYEKEE (reference sequence). The CDR3, as DNA: TGTGCCAGCAGCTCGCACGGACCTGGAAACACCATATATTTT. Amino acid sequence: CASSSHGPGNTIYF.

In this sample, this clone turned up a few times. CDR3 amino acids: CATKGLDPSLYEQYF. For the CDR3, the DNA is TGTGCCACCAAGGGGTTGGACCCGTCCCTATACGAGCAGTACTTC. This chain joins TRBV2 and TRBJ2-7, with D tentatively TRBD1 (5 bases). This CDR3 contains 15 residues. V was cut by 10 bases and J by 4 bases, with 23 bases left in between. In germline, CDR1 is SNHLY, CDR2 FYNNEI.

V usage is TRBV11-2 and J usage is TRBJ2-3; D possibly corresponds to TRBD2 (6 bases). The germline CDR1 and CDR2 sequences are SGHAT and FQNNGV. Trimming took 5 bases from V and 0 from J, leaving 15 bases between them. This CDR3 is built from 16 residues. The DNA of the CDR3 is TGTGCCAGCAGCCCTACAGGCGGGACTAGCACAGATACGCAGTATTTT. It specifies CASSPTGGTSTDTQYF.

The chain is built from TRBV15 and TRBJ2-7; 10 nucleotides agree with TRBD2. The CDR3 has 15 residues. In germline, CDR1 is LNHNV, CDR2 YYDKDF (reference sequence). V lost 1 base to trimming and J lost 6 bases; unmatched junction nucleotides: 6. DNA for the CDR3: TGTGCCACCAGCAGAGTCCCTAGCGGGAGAACCGAGCAGTACTTC. It translates to CATSRVPSGRTEQYF.

V gene TRBV28 combines with J gene TRBJ2-7; D possibly corresponds to TRBD2 (6 bases). The CDR3 runs to 14 residues. V was clipped by 6 bases and J by 0 bases, with 12 bases between them. The V gene's germline CDR1 is MDHEN and CDR2 SYDVKM. The CDR3 spells CASRAGGASYEQYF. In DNA, the CDR3 is TGTGCCAGCAGGGCCGGCGGGGCCTCCTACGAGCAGTACTTC.

This chain joins TRBV3-1 (or the pseudogene TRBV3-2) and TRBJ2-1; D unresolved. From germline, CDR1 is LGHDT and CDR2 YNNKEL (reference sequence). The CDR3 spans 13 residues. V dropped 4 bases and J dropped 9 bases, with 13 bases sitting between them. CDR3 sequence (DNA): TGTGCCAGCAGCCGCGACCCCCTCGGTGAGCAGTTCTTC. It yields the protein CASSRDPLGEQFF.

The chain carries TRBV18 and TRBJ2-5; D possibly uses TRBD1 or TRBD2 (5 bases each). Germline-derived CDR1 and CDR2 are KGHSH and LQKENI. Between the trimmed V and J ends, which lost 2 bases and 5 bases, there was a span of 15 bases. CDR3 length equals 15 residues. The DNA of the CDR3 is TGTGCCAGCTCACCAGGGACGGCACAGGTGGAGACCCAGTACTTC. Its translation: CASSPGTAQVETQYF.

J is TRBJ2-1 and V is TRBV5-1; a weak D match, TRBD2 (6 bases). The CDR3 loop spans 14 amino acids. The V gene's germline CDR1 is SGHRS and CDR2 YFSETQ. Trimming removed 0 bases from V and 6 bases from J, with 10 bases in between. CDR3 nucleotide sequence: TGCGCCAGCAGCTTGGAATTAGCGGTCAATGAGCAGTTCTTC. Its translation is CASSLELAVNEQFF.

This chain uses TRBV7-9 with TRBJ1-4; possibly TRBD1 for D (6 bases). The germline CDR1 and CDR2 sequences are SEHNR and FQNEAQ (reference sequence). V was shortened by 5 bases and J by 2 bases, with 9 bases between the two germline ends. The CDR3 loop spans 14 amino acids. CDR3 DNA: TGTGCCAGCAGCCTAGGACAGACTAATGAAAAACTGTTTTTT. It yields the protein CASSLGQTNEKLFF. Drawing the rest from reference TRBV7-9 and TRBJ1-4, the complete variable domain is DTGVSQNPRHKITKRGQNVTFRCDPISEHNRLYWYRQTLGQGPEFLTYFQNEAQLEKSRLLSDRFSAERPKGSFSTLEIQRTEQGDSAMYLCASSLGQTNEKLFFGSGTQLSVL.

The chain is built from TRBV7-9 and TRBJ1-1; D unclear. The germline V gene encodes CDR1 SEHNR and CDR2 FQNEAQ (reference sequence). V was shortened by 5 bases and J by 0 bases, with 10 bases between the two germline ends. The CDR3 runs 14 residues. CDR3 amino acids: CASSLPGMNTEAFF. CDR3 DNA sequence: TGTGCCAGCAGCCTACCAGGCATGAACACTGAAGCTTTCTTT.

This chain connects TRBV7-9 to TRBJ2-1; TRBD2 aligns across 14 bases. CDR3 length equals 15 residues. Germline loops: CDR1 SEHNR, CDR2 FQNEAQ (reference sequence). V lost 4 bases and J lost 10; bases outside the gene matches: 6. This CDR3 is CASSSGLAGVVEQFF. The CDR3 DNA sequence: TGTGCCAGCAGCTCGGGACTAGCGGGAGTAGTGGAGCAGTTCTTC.

The chain joins TRBV6-5 to TRBJ2-7, with 8 bases aligning to TRBD1. CDR1 MNHEY and CDR2 SVGAGI come from the germline V gene. This CDR3 comprises 15 residues. With V trimmed by 6 bases and J by 1 base, 8 bases remained unmatched. CDR3 amino acids: CASSYDRGFSYEQYF. The CDR3 region has the DNA TGTGCCAGCAGCTACGACAGGGGCTTTTCCTACGAGCAGTACTTC.

The chain is built from TRBV28 and TRBJ1-4; the D is unclear. Trimming took off 11 bases at V and 8 bases at J, with 21 bases between the two ends. The CDR3 contains 14 residues. Per germline, CDR1 MDHEN and CDR2 SYDVKM. In DNA form, the CDR3 reads TGTGCCGCATGGGGAGGGCCCGGAGGGGAAAAACTGTTTTTT. Its protein is CAAWGGPGGEKLFF.

V gene TRBV18 combines with J gene TRBJ2-5; the D is unclear. The CDR3 extends over 14 amino acids. Germline V CDR1 and CDR2: KGHSH, LQKENI. Trimming removed 3 bases from V and 5 bases from J, with 13 bases in between. This CDR3 reads CASSPNDKRETQYF. CDR3 coding DNA: TGTGCCAGCTCACCGAACGATAAGAGGGAGACCCAGTACTTC.

This rearrangement joins TRBV9 to TRBJ2-1; D is unclear. V was clipped by 0 bases and J by 6 bases, with 13 bases between them. The germline CDR1 and CDR2 sequences are SGDLS and YYNGEE. CDR3 length equals 15 residues. CDR3 coding DNA: TGTGCCAGCAGCGTAGGGGCACCAACTTTCAATGAGCAGTTCTTC. As protein: CASSVGAPTFNEQFF.

This chain joins TRBV5-6 and TRBJ1-4; D unresolved. Deletions cut 2 bases from V and 1 base from J, with 9 bases between. CDR3 size: 15 residues. Germline loops: CDR1 SGHDT, CDR2 YYEEEE. CDR3 sequence (DNA): TGTGCCAGCAGCTTCTTTAGGTTAACTAATGAAAAACTGTTTTTT. Translating it yields CASSFFRLTNEKLFF.

The genes are TRBV30 and TRBJ1-1; D uncertain. V shed 2 bases and J shed 2 bases, with 12 bases lying between them. The CDR3 loop spans 14 amino acids. Germline V lookup: CDR1 GTSNPN, CDR2 SVGIG (reference sequence). CDR3 amino acids: CAWSTISPNTEAFF. CDR3 DNA sequence: TGTGCCTGGAGTACGATTTCCCCAAACACTGAAGCTTTCTTT.

The chain joins TRBV30 to TRBJ1-2; D is undetermined. Trimming removed 0 bases at V and 4 bases at J, with 18 bases between. This CDR3 has 16 residues. Per the germline V gene, CDR1 is GTSNPN and CDR2 is SVGIG (reference sequence). DNA for the CDR3: TGTGCCTGGAGTGTACATCCTCCCACGGGAGGCTATGGCTACACCTTC. This translates into CAWSVHPPTGGYGYTF.

The table lists this clone with a few counts. One junction end disagrees with the germline gene, perhaps due to a read error. The V gene is TRBV6-4, the J gene TRBJ1-1; D is undetermined. CDR1 and CDR2 (germline): MRHNA, SNTAGT. The CDR3 has 10 residues. CDR3 region: CASSNSEAFF. The CDR3 DNA reads as TGTGCCAGCAGTAACAGTGAAGCTTTCTTT.

The rearrangement uses TRBV9 and TRBJ2-7, with 8 bases matching TRBD2. From germline, CDR1 is SGDLS and CDR2 YYNGEE. The CDR3 runs to 15 residues. With 4 bases clipped from V and 5 bases from J, the junction kept 11 bases outside the gene matches. CDR3 sequence: CASSPSSRGVHEQYF. DNA for the CDR3: TGTGCCAGCAGCCCCTCATCGCGGGGGGTCCACGAGCAGTACTTC.

The chain carries TRBV9 and TRBJ1-2; tentative D call: TRBD1 (5 bases). Germline values: CDR1 SGDLS, CDR2 YYNGEE. Trimming took off 4 bases at V and 0 bases at J, with 16 bases between the two ends. This CDR3 is built from 16 residues. CDR3 DNA: TGTGCCAGCAGCCTCCAGGCGACAGCAACTAACTATGGCTACACCTTC. It translates to CASSLQATATNYGYTF.

The gene calls are TRBV29-1 and TRBJ2-1, with D possibly matching TRBD2 (5 bases). The length of the CDR3 is 14 residues. Per germline, CDR1 SQVTM and CDR2 ANQGSEA. Trimming took off 0 bases at V and 8 bases at J, with 14 bases between the two ends. CDR3 sequence (DNA): TGCAGCGTTGAAGATAAGGACTTCCATCATGAGCAGTTCTTC. It translates to CSVEDKDFHHEQFF.

The CDR3 is CASRRQGPWETQYF. The CDR3 bases are TGTGCCAGCAGAAGACAAGGCCCCTGGGAGACCCAGTACTTC. This chain links TRBV13 with TRBJ2-5; D call uncertain. Germline CDR1 and CDR2: PRHDT and FYEKMQ (reference sequence). V was trimmed by 6 bases and J by 5 bases, leaving 16 bases between them. The CDR3 has 14 amino acids.

The V and J genes are TRBV7-2 and TRBJ2-7, with TRBD1 matching 10 bases. Germline values: CDR1 SGHTA, CDR2 FQGNSA. Unmatched junction bases numbered 8, after V lost 5 bases and J lost 4 bases. The CDR3 consists of 15 residues. This CDR3 is CASSPGQGPLYEQYF. CDR3 nucleotide sequence: TGTGCCAGCAGCCCGGGACAGGGGCCCCTTTACGAGCAGTACTTC.

V usage is TRBV29-1 and J usage is TRBJ1-2, with D unclear. V was trimmed by 3 bases and J by 4 bases, leaving 21 bases between them. This CDR3 spans 16 amino acids. Germline values: CDR1 SQVTM, CDR2 ANQGSEA. CDR3 amino acids: CSVDRPAGGAVYGYTF. DNA for the CDR3: TGCAGCGTTGATCGGCCTGCTGGCGGTGCGGTCTATGGCTACACCTTC.

This chain uses TRBV2 with TRBJ2-7, with TRBD2 matching 11 bases. The J segment lost 4 bases and the V segment lost 3 bases, leaving 8 bases of the junction unmatched. The V gene's germline CDR1 is SNHLY and CDR2 FYNNEI. This CDR3 spans 16 amino acids. CDR3 residues: CASSETLAGAEYEQYF. CDR3 nucleotides: TGTGCCAGCAGTGAGACACTAGCGGGAGCGGAGTACGAGCAGTACTTC.

The rearrangement links TRBV9 to TRBJ2-3, with 8 bases lining up with TRBD2. This CDR3 is 17 amino acids long. The V gene's germline CDR1 is SGDLS and CDR2 YYNGEE. V lost 0 bases, J lost 5 bases, and 11 bases stayed unmatched. CDR3 protein: CASSVDSAGALQDTQYF. DNA for the CDR3: TGTGCCAGCAGCGTAGATTCAGCGGGAGCTTTACAAGATACGCAGTATTTT. Variable domain in full (rest from reference TRBV9 and TRBJ2-3): DSGVTQTPKHLITATGQRVTLRCSPRSGDLSVYWYQQSLDQGLQFLIQYYNGEERAKGNILERFSAQQFPDLHSELNLSSLELGDSALYFCASSVDSAGALQDTQYFGPGTRLTVL.

The chain joins TRBV5-4 to TRBJ1-2; weak D call: TRBD1 (5 bases). The germline V and J ends were trimmed by 0 bases and 4 bases, with 19 bases remaining between them. Germline-derived CDR1 and CDR2 are SGHNT and YYREEE (reference sequence). The CDR3 is 17 amino acids. The CDR3 reads CASSLVGGRTLPYGYTF. The CDR3 DNA reads TGTGCCAGCAGCTTGGTGGGGGGACGGACGCTTCCCTATGGCTACACCTTC.

The chain combines TRBV6-5 with TRBJ1-2; D is perhaps TRBD1 (6 bases). Germline CDR1 reads MNHEY; CDR2 reads SVGAGI. The germline V and J ends were trimmed by 4 bases and 5 bases, with 14 bases remaining between them. The CDR3 consists of 14 residues. Here the CDR3 reads CASSSGELTYGYTF. CDR3 DNA: TGTGCCAGCAGTTCAGGGGAGCTTACGTATGGCTACACCTTC.

This sequence joins TRBV7-6 and TRBJ2-7, with 12 bases lining up with TRBD1. CDR1 is SGHVS and CDR2 is FNYEAQ in the germline V gene. The CDR3 totals 15 residues. V was pared by 5 bases and J by 3 bases, with 5 bases of the junction left unmatched. Here the CDR3 reads CASSAGTGGFYEQYF. CDR3 DNA: TGTGCCAGCAGCGCCGGGACAGGGGGCTTCTACGAGCAGTACTTC.

The gene calls are TRBV28 and TRBJ2-1, with TRBD1 matching 7 bases. Germline CDR1 MDHEN, CDR2 SYDVKM. This CDR3 has 15 amino acids. With V trimmed by 3 bases and J by 3 bases, 5 bases remained unmatched. CDR3 sequence (DNA): TGTGCCAGCAGTTTTAGGGGGCCAAACTACAATGAGCAGTTCTTC. Amino acids: CASSFRGPNYNEQFF.